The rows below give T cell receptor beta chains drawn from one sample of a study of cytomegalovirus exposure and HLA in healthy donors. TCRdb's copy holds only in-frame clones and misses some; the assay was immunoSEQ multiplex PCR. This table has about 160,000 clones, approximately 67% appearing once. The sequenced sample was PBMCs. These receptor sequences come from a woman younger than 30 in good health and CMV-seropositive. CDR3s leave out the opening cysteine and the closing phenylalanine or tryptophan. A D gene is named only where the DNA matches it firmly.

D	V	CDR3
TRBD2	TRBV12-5	ASGLTSGAQY
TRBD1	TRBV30	AWTYRGRIRTIY
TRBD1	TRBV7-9	ASSPRRTGARGEQF
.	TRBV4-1	ASSQDITGLMNTEAF
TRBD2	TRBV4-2	ASSQDWASGGADTQY
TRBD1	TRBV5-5	ASRDTGAYNYGYT
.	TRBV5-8	ASVLGAPSRYNEQF
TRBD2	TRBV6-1	ASSEGDWGVGGSTLEQY
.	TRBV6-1	ASSLDPLRGY
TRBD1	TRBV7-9	ASSLGDRGINEKLF
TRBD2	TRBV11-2	ASSLYSGGGLSTDTQY
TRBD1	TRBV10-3	AISDLLRQGRPEKLF
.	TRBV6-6	ATNRADTGELF
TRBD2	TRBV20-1	SAGGLAAQF
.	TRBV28	ASSPGGSSQQY
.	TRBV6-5	ATREGANYGYT
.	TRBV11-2	ASSLDWWVAQETQY
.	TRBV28	ASITTGTREAF
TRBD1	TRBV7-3	ASSLAGGWNTDTQY
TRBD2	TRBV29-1	SVDGGGKSSYEQY
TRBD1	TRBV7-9	ASSPRGGDRGTEAF
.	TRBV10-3	AIQANDRKNGYT
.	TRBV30	AWNFANTGELF
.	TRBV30	AWSVTGSGDTQY